The sequence of this T cell receptor (beta chain) was determined in a study of beta chain features in type 1 diabetes. Study-level findings and limits: All four CD4+ subsets from Type 1 diabetes patients carried moderately but significantly shorter TCRB CDR3s.

Regarding this clone: The antigen is unknown.

Sequenced material consisted of expressed TCRB transcripts (all of the isolated RNA was reverse transcribed). Assay used: immunoSEQ multiplex PCR; TCRdb lists only in-frame clones, some missing. The data show some 370,000 clones, around 9.6% seen once. With 5 bases removed from V and 7 bases from J, the gap between germline ends came to 13 bases. The CDR3 runs 13 residues. Per germline, CDR1 SGHAT and CDR2 FQNNGV. J is TRBJ2-3 and V is TRBV11-2; no clear D gene. The sample consisted of central memory CD4+ T cells from blood. The sequence was collected from a man aged 25 to 40 with type 1 diabetes. CDR3 loop: CASSPQYRNTQYF. CDR3 DNA sequence: TGTGCCAGCAGCCCGCAGTACAGAAATACGCAGTATTTT.